Listed here is a single TCR beta chain. Per germline, CDR1 LNHDA and CDR2 SQIVND (reference sequence). The CDR3 loop spans 14 amino acids. Unmatched junction bases numbered 6, after V lost 3 bases and J lost 8 bases. The data are from a study of CD8 T cells in Susac syndrome. A quantity of roughly 0.5 to 1 ug RNA underwent reverse transcription using random hexamers. Multiplex PCR with immunoSEQ amplified the TCR beta CDR3 across 54 Vbeta and 13 Jbeta. TCRdb analysed the immunoSEQ multiplex PCR reads with MiXCR anew, one entry per CDR3 protein. The sample has fewer than 350,000 distinct CDR3 sequences; under 95% are singletons.

This receptor was taken from a human donor with multiple sclerosis. Sequencing input: CD4+ T cells from PBMCs. The chain carries TRBV19 and TRBJ2-1; 8 nucleotides agree with TRBD2. The CDR3 region is CASSIGRAGYEQFF. CDR3 sequence (DNA): TGTGCCAGTAGTATCGGGAGGGCCGGTTATGAGCAGTTCTTC.